Included here is one T cell receptor beta chain sequence, with context. Its antigen is still unknown. In the PCR, 60 Vbeta and 13 Jbeta primers were used. TCRdb's copy holds only in-frame clones and misses some; the assay was immunoSEQ multiplex PCR. The table for this sample gives 60,000 or so clones. The data derive from a study of cytomegalovirus exposure and HLA in healthy donors. The study's findings and limits: Within the data, a cluster of highly shared sequence variants was likely a sequencing artifact. Presence/absence analyses took donor sequencing depth as roughly uniform. TCR beta chain V- and J-gene trimming was linked, in a later analysis, to a missense variant in DCLRE1C.

The CDR3 has 18 amino acids. J was trimmed by 6 bases and V by 2 bases; bases with no gene match: 14. CDR1 is MGHRA, CDR2 YSYEKL, per germline. The receptor was isolated from a woman aged 18-30 years in good health and CMV-seronegative. The sample comprised PBMCs. The gene calls are TRBV4-1 and TRBJ2-1; 9 bases line up with TRBD1. The CDR3 here is CASSQIVGQGPVRNEQFF. The CDR3 DNA is TGCGCCAGCAGCCAAATCGTGGGACAGGGACCGGTCCGCAATGAGCAGTTCTTC.